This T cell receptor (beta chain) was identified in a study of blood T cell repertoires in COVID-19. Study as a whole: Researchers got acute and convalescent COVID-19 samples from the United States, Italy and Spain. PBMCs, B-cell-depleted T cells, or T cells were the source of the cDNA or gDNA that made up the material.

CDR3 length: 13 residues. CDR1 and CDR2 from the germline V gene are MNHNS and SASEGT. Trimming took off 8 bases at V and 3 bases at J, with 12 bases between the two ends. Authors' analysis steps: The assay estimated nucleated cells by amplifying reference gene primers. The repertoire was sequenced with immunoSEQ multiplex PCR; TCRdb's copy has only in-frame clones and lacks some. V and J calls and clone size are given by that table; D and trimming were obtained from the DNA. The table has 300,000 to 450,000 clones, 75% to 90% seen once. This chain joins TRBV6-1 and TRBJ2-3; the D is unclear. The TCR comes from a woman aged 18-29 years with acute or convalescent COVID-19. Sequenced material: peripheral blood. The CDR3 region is CASLAPGTDTQYF. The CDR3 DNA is TGTGCCAGCCTCGCCCCCGGTACAGATACGCAGTATTTT.